One and the same sample provided the 29 T cell receptor beta chains below, sequenced in a study of STAT3 mutations in large granular lymphocyte leukemia. Findings and caveats of the study: Every T-LGLL patient had at least one immunodominant TCRbeta clonotype.

Profiled with immunoSEQ multiplex PCR; TCRdb holds only in-frame clones, not every one. This table has 15,000 to 20,000 clones, 70% to 90% appearing once. No antigen is known for these receptors. The sample taken for sequencing was peripheral blood mononuclear cells. Receptors were obtained from a man aged 45-65 years with T-cell large granular lymphocyte leukemia. Some clones in this sample may be carry-over from other donors' samples.

This clone has only one observation. CDR3 DNA: TGCGCCAGCAGTGTTGGGACTAGCGGGGGGAACGAGCAGTTCTTC. Translated: CASSVGTSGGNEQFF. The chain carries TRBV10-2 and TRBJ2-1; 15 bases align to TRBD2. Germline CDR1 reads WSHSY; CDR2 reads SAAADI. Unmatched junction bases numbered 5, after V lost 4 bases and J lost 10 bases. The CDR3 spans 15 residues.

The chain has TRBV9 and TRBJ2-5, with 8 bases matching TRBD2. Germline V gives CDR1 SGDLS, CDR2 YYNGEE. This CDR3 contains 14 residues. V gave up 4 bases and J gave up 5 bases; unmatched junction bases: 7. In nucleotides, the CDR3 is TGTGCCAGCAGCCCAGGGACTAGTGGGGAGACCCAGTACTTC. Protein product: CASSPGTSGETQYF.

The chain carries TRBV7-3 and TRBJ2-5, with TRBD2 as a possible D gene (5 bases). Per the germline V gene, CDR1 is SGHTA and CDR2 is FQGTGA. The CDR3 totals 13 residues. Trimming stripped 4 bases from V and 7 bases from J, with 13 bases between. Here the CDR3 reads CASSSSREGTQYF. The CDR3 DNA follows: TGTGCCAGCAGCTCGTCCCGCGAGGGGACCCAGTACTTC. The complete variable domain, with remaining parts taken from reference TRBV7-3 and TRBJ2-5, reads GAGVSQTPSNKVTEKGKYVELRCDPISGHTALYWYRQSLGQGPEFLIYFQGTGAADDSGLPNDRFFAVRPEGSVSTLKIQRTERGDSAVYLCASSSSREGTQYFGPGTRLLVL.

The rearrangement links TRBV7-8 to TRBJ2-7; maybe TRBD2 (5 bases). The germline V gene encodes CDR1 SGHVS and CDR2 FQNEAQ. CDR3 size: 13 residues. Trimming left V 5 bases short and J 7 bases short, with 15 bases between. CDR3 sequence reads: CASSLRIAGEQYF. DNA for the CDR3: TGTGCCAGCAGCCTCAGAATTGCGGGTGAGCAGTACTTC.

This chain uses TRBV5-4 with TRBJ1-5; no firm D call. Per germline, CDR1 SGHNT and CDR2 YYREEE (reference sequence). V lost 8 bases, J lost 0 bases, and 24 bases lay in between. The CDR3 runs to 18 residues. The CDR3 spells CASLNRATENNSNQPQHF. The CDR3 coding sequence is TGTGCCAGTCTTAACCGGGCCACCGAGAACAATAGCAATCAGCCCCAGCATTTT.

The chain is built from TRBV28 and TRBJ2-3, with 9 positions matching TRBD2. Trimming cost V 8 bases and J 0 bases; bases outside gene matches: 6. This CDR3 has 15 amino acids. The V gene's germline CDR1 is MDHEN and CDR2 SYDVKM. The CDR3 DNA follows: TGTGCCAGCCTCATTAGCGGGAGAAGCACAGATACGCAGTATTTT. Protein: CASLISGRSTDTQYF.

V gene TRBV2 combines with J gene TRBJ1-5; 9 bases fit TRBD1. From germline, CDR1 is SNHLY and CDR2 FYNNEI. Losses at the gene ends were 5 bases for V and 4 bases for J; bases not matched to a gene: 6. The CDR3 loop spans 15 amino acids. CDR3 sequence: CASSPGQGPNQPQHF. Here the CDR3 DNA reads TGTGCCAGCAGTCCGGGACAGGGACCAAATCAGCCCCAGCATTTT.

This chain joins TRBV5-6 and TRBJ1-2; D possibly corresponds to TRBD1 (6 bases). There are 15 residues in the CDR3. Trimming cost V 4 bases and J 4 bases, with 17 bases left between them. In germline, CDR1 is SGHDT, CDR2 YYEEEE. The CDR3 here is CASSQTRTAFYGYTF. In nucleotides, the CDR3 is TGTGCCAGCAGCCAAACGAGGACAGCGTTCTATGGCTACACCTTC.

The chain combines TRBV5-1 with TRBJ1-5; D gene unclear. The CDR3 has 16 residues. V lost 2 bases and J lost 3, with 15 bases in between. Germline CDR1 reads SGHRS; CDR2 reads YFSETQ. CDR3 sequence reads: CASSLSPAGNNQPQHF. The CDR3 bases are TGCGCCAGCAGCTTATCTCCGGCGGGGAACAATCAGCCCCAGCATTTT.

The chain joins TRBV15 to TRBJ1-5; D possibly corresponds to TRBD1 (5 bases). In germline, CDR1 is LNHNV, CDR2 YYDKDF (reference sequence). The CDR3 length is 15 residues. V was cut by 1 base and J by 8 bases, with 15 bases left in between. CDR3 residues: CATSRGGDPREPQHF. CDR3 in DNA: TGTGCCACCAGCAGAGGAGGGGACCCAAGGGAGCCCCAGCATTTT.

The chain carries TRBV15 and TRBJ2-1, with D hard to call. The germline V gene encodes CDR1 LNHNV and CDR2 YYDKDF (reference sequence). The CDR3 has 15 amino acids. Trimming cost V 0 bases and J 7 bases, with 13 bases left between them. The CDR3 region is CATSRDRATANEQFF. The CDR3 region has the DNA TGTGCCACCAGCAGAGATAGGGCCACGGCGAATGAGCAGTTCTTC.

The chain links TRBV4-1 to TRBJ2-7; D is possibly TRBD2 (5 bases). The V gene lost 1 base and the J gene lost 4 bases, with 11 bases spanning the gap. Germline V lookup: CDR1 MGHRA, CDR2 YSYEKL. CDR3 length: 14 residues. The CDR3 DNA reads as TGCGCCAGCAGCCAAGTAAAAGGGAGTTACGAGCAGTACTTC. Translated, it gives CASSQVKGSYEQYF.

V is TRBV5-5 and J is TRBJ1-5; TRBD1 is a possible D gene (5 bases). CDR3 length equals 14 residues. Trimming pared 4 bases from V and 5 bases from J, leaving 13 bases between. Germline CDR1 SGHKS, CDR2 YYEKEE (reference sequence). For the CDR3, the DNA is TGTGCCAGCAGCGGGACGTACGCCGATCAGCCCCAGCATTTT. Its translation: CASSGTYADQPQHF.

CDR3 sequence: CASSTSGITTDTQYF. In DNA, the CDR3 is TGTGCCAGCAGTACTAGCGGGATTACCACAGATACGCAGTATTTT. The V gene is TRBV6-5, the J gene TRBJ2-3; 10 bases line up with TRBD2. Per the germline V gene, CDR1 is MNHEY and CDR2 is SVGAGI. The junction had 4 bases not matched to a gene; V was cut back by 5 bases and J by 2 bases. The CDR3 contains 15 residues.

The V call is TRBV11-2, the J call TRBJ1-2, with D possibly TRBD1 on 5 matching bases. Deletions cut 8 bases from V and 0 bases from J, with 7 bases between. This CDR3 contains 12 residues. CDR1 and CDR2 from the germline V gene are SGHAT and FQNNGV. CDR3 residues: CASRGANYGYTF. DNA for the CDR3: TGTGCCAGCCGAGGGGCTAACTATGGCTACACCTTC.

The chain has TRBV10-3 and TRBJ1-1; 9 nucleotides agree with TRBD1. Looked up from germline, CDR1 is ENHRY and CDR2 is SYGVKD. The ends lost 5 bases at V and 3 bases at J; junction bases unmatched: 4. This CDR3 is 14 amino acids long. CDR3 protein: CAISTGTGYTEAFF. The CDR3 nucleotides read TGTGCCATCAGTACCGGGACAGGGTACACTGAAGCTTTCTTT.

The chain links TRBV11-3 to TRBJ2-2; D gene ambiguous. Trimming removed 5 bases from V and 0 bases from J, with 7 bases in between. Germline loops: CDR1 SGHNT, CDR2 YENEEA. The CDR3 sequence is 14 residues long. CDR3 DNA sequence: TGTGCCAGCAGCCGCAGATCGAACACCGGGGAGCTGTTTTTT. It specifies CASSRRSNTGELFF.

The gene calls are TRBV19 and TRBJ1-4, with D perhaps TRBD1 (6 bases). Germline CDR1 LNHDA, CDR2 SQIVND (reference sequence). V shed 2 bases and J shed 2 bases, with 9 bases lying between them. The CDR3 runs to 15 residues. The CDR3 sequence is CASSIQGTTNEKLFF. The CDR3 coding sequence is TGTGCCAGTAGTATACAGGGGACGACTAATGAAAAACTGTTTTTT.

J is TRBJ2-3 and V is TRBV5-4, with D possibly TRBD1 on 6 matching bases. The V gene's germline CDR1 is SGHNT and CDR2 YYREEE (reference sequence). The ends were cut back, 3 bases at V and 1 base at J, with 15 bases in the middle. The CDR3 is 16 amino acids. The CDR3 DNA reads TGTGCCAGCAGCTACAAGGAAGGGGGAGGCACAGATACGCAGTATTTT. Residues: CASSYKEGGGTDTQYF.

The chain recombines TRBV27 with TRBJ2-7, with TRBD1 identical over 12 bases. In germline, CDR1 is MNHEY, CDR2 SMNVEV (reference sequence). J lost 3 bases, V lost 6 bases, and 3 bases had no gene match. The CDR3 runs to 14 residues. CDR3 region: CASRGQGASYEQYF. In DNA, the CDR3 is TGTGCCAGCAGGGGACAGGGGGCAAGCTACGAGCAGTACTTC.

V usage is TRBV19 and J usage is TRBJ1-5; D possibly corresponds to TRBD1 (5 bases). Trimming took 6 bases from V and 6 from J, leaving 21 bases between them. Germline-derived CDR1 and CDR2 are LNHDA and SQIVND (reference sequence). CDR3 size: 16 residues. The DNA of the CDR3 is TGTGCCAGTAGCAACCTGGGACGGTTTAGCGGTCAGCCCCAGCATTTT. This translates into CASSNLGRFSGQPQHF.

The CDR3 here is CASSLILAGARETQYF. Here the CDR3 DNA reads TGTGCCAGCAGCTTGATCCTAGCGGGAGCTAGGGAGACCCAGTACTTC. The gene calls are TRBV5-6 and TRBJ2-5, with 10 bases matching TRBD2. The CDR3 covers 16 residues. Germline assignment: CDR1 SGHDT and CDR2 YYEEEE. V lost 1 base, J lost 5 bases, and 8 bases stayed unmatched.

The chain links TRBV19 to TRBJ1-5; 7 bases agree with TRBD1. This CDR3 spans 16 amino acids. Germline-derived CDR1 and CDR2 are LNHDA and SQIVND (reference sequence). With 9 bases clipped from V and 5 bases from J, the junction kept 16 bases outside the gene matches. CDR3 loop: CASLNQIGTADQPQHF. CDR3 nucleotide sequence: TGTGCCAGCCTTAATCAAATCGGGACAGCGGATCAGCCCCAGCATTTT. Filled out from reference TRBV19 and TRBJ1-5, the complete variable domain reads DGGITQSPKYLFRKEGQNVTLSCEQNLNHDAMYWYRQDPGQGLRLIYYSQIVNDFQKGDIAEGYSVSREKKESFPLTVTSAQKNPTAFYLCASLNQIGTADQPQHFGDGTRLSIL.

The chain combines TRBV29-1 with TRBJ1-2; D not certain. The CDR3 consists of 13 residues. V gave up 1 base and J gave up 2 bases, with 8 bases separating them. CDR1 SQVTM and CDR2 ANQGSEA come from the germline V gene. CDR3 nucleotide sequence: TGCAGCGTTGAAGCTCGCCCGAACTATGGCTACACCTTC. Amino acids: CSVEARPNYGYTF.

The J gene is TRBJ2-7, the V gene TRBV4-1, with 7 positions matching TRBD2. V lost 0 bases to trimming and J lost 6 bases; unmatched junction nucleotides: 5. This CDR3 region has 14 residues. Germline CDR1 MGHRA, CDR2 YSYEKL. For the CDR3, the DNA is TGCGCCAGCAGCCAAGAAGCGGGAATGGGCGAGCAGTACTTC. Protein: CASSQEAGMGEQYF.

A few counts support this clone. CDR3 coding DNA: TGTGCCAGCAGGGGCCCCCCATCCTACGAGCAGTACTTC. Protein sequence: CASRGPPSYEQYF. The gene calls are TRBV6-1 and TRBJ2-7; D not resolved. The ends were cut back, 6 bases at V and 1 base at J, with 10 bases in the middle. The CDR3 sequence is 13 residues long. Germline loops: CDR1 MNHNS, CDR2 SASEGT.

The V and J genes are TRBV5-4 and TRBJ2-1, with D perhaps given as TRBD1 or TRBD2 (5 bases each). V was shortened by 2 bases and J by 5 bases, with 11 bases between the two germline ends. CDR3 length: 14 amino acids. Germline V gene lookup returns CDR1 SGHNT and CDR2 YYREEE (reference sequence). This CDR3 is CASSFRGVNNEQFF. The CDR3 DNA follows: TGTGCCAGCAGCTTTCGAGGGGTGAACAATGAGCAGTTCTTC.

This clone was counted between two and nine times. The V and J genes are TRBV7-3 and TRBJ1-6; the D is unclear. Germline V gene sequence: CDR1 SGHTA, CDR2 FQGTGA. The germline V and J ends were trimmed by 6 bases and 9 bases, with 12 bases remaining between them. This CDR3 is 13 amino acids long. The CDR3 region is CASSPGRSSPLHF. The CDR3 DNA reads TGTGCCAGCAGTCCGGGTCGGAGTTCACCCCTCCACTTT.

The gene calls are TRBV29-1 and TRBJ2-2; 8 nucleotides match TRBD2. In germline, CDR1 is SQVTM, CDR2 ANQGSEA. Germline trimming cut 8 bases from V and 4 bases from J; bases unmatched to any gene: 6. CDR3 length equals 13 residues. The CDR3 here is CSSSRGGTGELFF. In nucleotides, the CDR3 is TGCAGCTCATCCCGGGGGGGCACCGGGGAGCTGTTTTTT.